These 29 T cell receptor beta chains were sequenced from one sample in a study of cytomegalovirus exposure and HLA in healthy donors. Researchers ran the PCR with 60 Vbeta and 13 Jbeta primers. TCRdb's copy holds only in-frame clones and misses some; the assay was immunoSEQ multiplex PCR. The sample records some 200,000 clones, 76% being singletons. The sample was PBMCs. The receptors here all came from a man between 18 and 35 years old in good health and CMV-seronegative.

The V gene is TRBV10-1, the J gene TRBJ2-1; D might be TRBD2 (6 bases). Germline CDR1 and CDR2: WNHNN and SYGVQD (reference sequence). This CDR3 region has 14 residues. Trimming left V 5 bases short and J 7 bases short, with 15 bases between. The CDR3 DNA reads TGCGCCAGCAGTTCAGGGACTTCGGGAAATGAGCAGTTCTTC. It specifies CASSSGTSGNEQFF.

J is TRBJ1-3 and V is TRBV9; D call uncertain. This CDR3 has 15 amino acids. Trimming took 4 bases from V and 0 from J, leaving 11 bases between them. Germline CDR1 is SGDLS and CDR2 is YYNGEE. The CDR3 nucleotides are TGTGCCAGCAGCCCTGTCGGGAACTCTGGAAACACCATATATTTT. Amino acid sequence: CASSPVGNSGNTIYF.

The chain links TRBV6-1 to TRBJ2-1; 7 bases line up with TRBD1. Germline CDR1 is MNHNS and CDR2 is SASEGT. V lost 4 bases and J lost 0; bases outside the gene matches: 6. The CDR3 is made up of 16 amino acids. This CDR3 is CASSAPGQSSYNEQFF. In DNA form, the CDR3 reads TGTGCCAGCAGTGCACCGGGACAGAGCTCCTACAATGAGCAGTTCTTC.

The chain uses TRBV29-1 and TRBJ2-7; TRBD2 agrees at 7 bases. The CDR3 is 16 residues long. Losses at the gene ends were 0 bases for V and 4 bases for J; bases not matched to a gene: 12. Germline-derived CDR1 and CDR2 are SQVTM and ANQGSEA. CDR3 nucleotide sequence: TGCAGCGTTGAAGAAAGGCCTAGCGGAGGGTCGTACGAGCAGTACTTC. Protein: CSVEERPSGGSYEQYF.

In its sample, this clone was seen many times. V gene TRBV25-1 combines with J gene TRBJ2-2; 10 bases agree with TRBD2. The germline CDR1 and CDR2 sequences are MGHDK and SYGVNS. V dropped 5 bases and J dropped 4; count of bases not matched to a gene: 4. This CDR3 comprises 15 residues. The CDR3 DNA is TGTGCCAGCAGTTCTAGCGGGAGAGTCACCGGGGAGCTGTTTTTT. It codes for CASSSSGRVTGELFF.

V and J are TRBV6-6 and TRBJ2-3, with a weak D call TRBD2 (5 bases). V was clipped by 6 bases and J by 3 bases, with 16 bases between them. The V gene's germline CDR1 is MNHNY and CDR2 SVGAGI (reference sequence). The CDR3 totals 15 residues. Written as DNA, the CDR3 is TGTGCCAGCAGGAAACCACTAGGAATGACAGATACGCAGTATTTT. Amino acids: CASRKPLGMTDTQYF.

V gene TRBV29-1 combines with J gene TRBJ2-7, with TRBD1 as a possible D gene (6 bases). The CDR3 contains 11 residues. The germline V and J ends were trimmed by 6 bases and 3 bases, with 9 bases remaining between them. The V gene's germline CDR1 is SQVTM and CDR2 ANQGSEA. CDR3 sequence (DNA): TGCAGCGTACAGGGACACTACGAGCAGTACTTC. Protein: CSVQGHYEQYF.

This sequence joins TRBV5-4 and TRBJ1-2; D call uncertain. The CDR3 extends over 15 amino acids. CDR1 is SGHNT, CDR2 YYREEE, per germline (reference sequence). V lost 4 bases, J lost 4 bases, and 17 bases lay in between. In DNA form, the CDR3 reads TGTGCCAGCAGCACCTCTTGGGGAGTTGGCTATGGCTACACCTTC. It translates to CASSTSWGVGYGYTF.

CDR3 DNA sequence: TGTGCCAGCAGTTCGTACAGGGAACAGGATGAAAAACTGTTTTTT. The encoded protein is CASSSYREQDEKLFF. The rearrangement uses TRBV28 and TRBJ1-4; maybe TRBD1 (6 bases). Trimming pared 4 bases from V and 6 bases from J, leaving 15 bases between. The germline gives CDR1 MDHEN, CDR2 SYDVKM. The CDR3 totals 15 residues. Complete variable domain (other parts from reference TRBV28 and TRBJ1-4): DVKVTQSSRYLVKRTGEKVFLECVQDMDHENMFWYRQDPGLGLRLIYFSYDVKMKEKGDIPEGYSVSREKKERFSLILESASTNQTSMYLCASSSYREQDEKLFFGSGTQLSVL.

The rearrangement uses TRBV5-1 and TRBJ1-1; D gene ambiguous. The CDR3 contains 14 residues. Trimming removed 4 bases from V and 1 base from J, with 11 bases in between. The V gene's germline CDR1 is SGHRS and CDR2 YFSETQ. The CDR3: CASSPNTANTEAFF. CDR3 sequence (DNA): TGCGCCAGCAGCCCTAATACAGCGAACACTGAAGCTTTCTTT.

The CDR3 sequence is CASSSRPGGDPYNEQFF. CDR3 DNA: TGCGCCAGCAGCTCCCGACCCGGGGGGGATCCCTACAATGAGCAGTTCTTC. The V call is TRBV5-1, the J call TRBJ2-1; 8 bases agree with TRBD2. The CDR3 extends over 17 amino acids. After removal of 3 bases from V and 2 bases from J, the junction contained 10 bases not matched to a gene. The V gene's germline CDR1 is SGHRS and CDR2 YFSETQ.

This rearrangement joins TRBV28 to TRBJ1-3, with a weak D call TRBD1 (6 bases). Trimming shortened V by 6 bases and J by 0 bases, and 12 bases separated the two germline ends. The CDR3 covers 15 residues. The germline V gene encodes CDR1 MDHEN and CDR2 SYDVKM. The CDR3 reads CASRGGTSSGNTIYF. Written as DNA, the CDR3 is TGTGCCAGCAGGGGGGGGACAAGCTCTGGAAACACCATATATTTT.

The chain carries TRBV10-3 and TRBJ2-6, with 8 bases matching TRBD1. Germline-derived CDR1 and CDR2 are ENHRY and SYGVKD. J lost 0 bases, V lost 3 bases, and 19 bases had no gene match. The CDR3 runs 22 residues. The CDR3 spells CAISEPGQGGYWEPSGANVLTF. The DNA for the CDR3 is TGTGCCATCAGTGAACCCGGACAGGGTGGTTATTGGGAACCCTCTGGGGCCAACGTCCTGACTTTC.

The chain is built from TRBV15 and TRBJ1-1; a weak D match, TRBD1 (6 bases). Trimming took 5 bases from V and 6 from J, leaving 13 bases between them. CDR3 length: 13 amino acids. The V gene's germline CDR1 is LNHNV and CDR2 YYDKDF (reference sequence). As DNA, the CDR3 is TGTGCCACCAGCGGGGGCCAAGGGGCTGAAGCTTTCTTT. Amino acid sequence: CATSGGQGAEAFF.

This rearrangement joins TRBV5-1 to TRBJ2-3; 10 bases are a match to TRBD2. Germline CDR1 reads SGHRS; CDR2 reads YFSETQ. The CDR3 runs 15 residues. V was pared by 3 bases and J by 6 bases, with 7 bases of the junction left unmatched. The CDR3 DNA follows: TGCGCCAGCAGCTGGCAAGCGGGAGGGGTCGATACGCAGTATTTT. It translates to CASSWQAGGVDTQYF.

The chain recombines TRBV6-5 with TRBJ2-1, with 8 bases that match TRBD2. The CDR3 is made up of 15 amino acids. Germline assignment: CDR1 MNHEY and CDR2 SVGAGI. Germline trimming cut 6 bases from V and 2 bases from J; bases unmatched to any gene: 6. CDR3 sequence: CASRVSGGPYNEQFF. CDR3 sequence (DNA): TGTGCCAGCAGGGTATCGGGAGGGCCCTACAATGAGCAGTTCTTC.

The chain carries TRBV21-1 and TRBJ2-7; the table's D gene call, TRBD2, was not cross checked with the DNA. TRBV21-1 is noted as a pseudogene. The CDR3 length is 16 residues. For the CDR3, the DNA is TGTGCCAGCAGCAAAGGGGGACTAGCGGGCACCTACGAGCAGTACTTC. Amino acids: CASSKGGLAGTYEQYF.

The chain has TRBV25-1 and TRBJ1-5, with TRBD1 identical over 7 bases. The germline V gene encodes CDR1 MGHDK and CDR2 SYGVNS. This CDR3 is 14 amino acids long. Trimming cost V 5 bases and J 6 bases; bases outside gene matches: 7. In DNA, the CDR3 is TGTGCCAGCAGTCCCGAGGGGGCTGGTCAGCCCCAGCATTTT. This encodes CASSPEGAGQPQHF.

The chain joins TRBV7-9 to TRBJ2-3; possibly TRBD2 for D (6 bases). From germline, CDR1 is SEHNR and CDR2 FQNEAQ (reference sequence). CDR3 length: 14 residues. V gave up 3 bases and J gave up 0 bases, with 7 bases separating them. The CDR3 nucleotides read TGTGCCAGCAGCTTGAGCGGGAGCACAGATACGCAGTATTTT. Its protein is CASSLSGSTDTQYF.

The chain couples TRBV6-5 to TRBJ2-6, with D uncertain. The V gene's germline CDR1 is MNHEY and CDR2 SVGAGI. The CDR3 has 14 amino acids. Trimming shortened V by 7 bases and J by 4 bases, and 11 bases separated the two germline ends. For the CDR3, the DNA is TGTGCCAGCAACCAGGCTGAAGGGGCCAACGTCCTGACTTTC. Translating gives CASNQAEGANVLTF.

This chain links TRBV6-5 with TRBJ1-2; D call uncertain. The CDR3 is made up of 11 amino acids. V shed 6 bases and J shed 7 bases, with 9 bases lying between them. Germline lookup yields CDR1 MNHEY and CDR2 SVGAGI. The CDR3 is CASRLGGGYTF. The CDR3 DNA follows: TGTGCCAGCAGGCTGGGAGGTGGCTACACCTTC.

The V and J genes are TRBV18 and TRBJ1-2; 7 nucleotides match TRBD1. CDR3 length: 14 residues. V trimming: 3 bases; J trimming: 4 bases; junction bases outside the gene matches: 5. From germline, CDR1 is KGHSH and CDR2 LQKENI. The CDR3 region has the DNA TGTGCCAGCTCACCGCCGGACAGGACCTATGGCTACACCTTC. This translates into CASSPPDRTYGYTF.

V gene TRBV27 combines with J gene TRBJ2-1; D possibly corresponds to TRBD1 (5 bases). From germline, CDR1 is MNHEY and CDR2 SMNVEV (reference sequence). Between the trimmed V and J ends, which lost 6 bases and 4 bases, there was a span of 10 bases. The CDR3 is made up of 13 amino acids. The CDR3 bases are TGTGCCAGCAGCCCGCACAGGTACAATGAGCAGTTCTTC. Its translation is CASSPHRYNEQFF.

The rearrangement links TRBV7-8 to TRBJ2-7; a weak D match, TRBD2 (6 bases). V was shortened by 5 bases and J by 4 bases, with 18 bases between the two germline ends. This CDR3 contains 15 residues. The germline gives CDR1 SGHVS, CDR2 FQNEAQ. The chain's CDR3 is CASSPSASGGYEQYF. The CDR3 region has the DNA TGTGCCAGCAGCCCAAGCGCCTCTGGGGGGTACGAGCAGTACTTC.

The chain couples TRBV7-8 to TRBJ1-5; 7 bases align to TRBD1. The CDR3 extends over 16 amino acids. Germline V gene data show CDR1 as SGHVS and CDR2 as FQNEAQ. Germline trimming cut 3 bases from V and 0 bases from J; bases unmatched to any gene: 5. The CDR3 sequence is CASSFWDSISNQPQHF. The CDR3 DNA follows: TGTGCCAGCAGCTTTTGGGACAGTATTAGCAATCAGCCCCAGCATTTT.

CDR3 DNA: TGTGCCAGCATGTTTAGCGGGAGCTTCGACAATGAGCAGTTCTTC. This sequence encodes CASMFSGSFDNEQFF. The chain has TRBV6-5 and TRBJ2-1; 9 nucleotides agree with TRBD2. The CDR3 has 15 amino acids. Looked up from germline, CDR1 is MNHEY and CDR2 is SVGAGI. J gave up 5 bases and V 7 bases, and 9 bases lay outside the gene matches.

The chain links TRBV30 to TRBJ2-7, with a tentative D call TRBD1 (6 bases). CDR3 size: 12 residues. Per the germline V gene, CDR1 is GTSNPN and CDR2 is SVGIG (reference sequence). Trimming took 0 bases from V and 5 from J, leaving 8 bases between them. In DNA, the CDR3 is TGTGCCTGGAGTGTACAGGGCCACGAGCAGTACTTC. Its translation: CAWSVQGHEQYF.

The chain employs TRBV6-4 and TRBJ2-5; the match to TRBD1 covers 11 bases. Trimming cost V 7 bases and J 5 bases; bases outside gene matches: 15. This CDR3 is built from 17 residues. Germline loops: CDR1 MRHNA, CDR2 SNTAGT. The CDR3 sequence: CASNKLTGTGGKETQYF. The CDR3 nucleotides read TGTGCCAGCAACAAGTTAACCGGGACAGGGGGAAAGGAGACCCAGTACTTC.

The V and J genes are TRBV7-3 and TRBJ2-7; 9 positions agree with TRBD2. In germline, CDR1 is SGHTA, CDR2 FQGTGA. The CDR3 is made up of 15 amino acids. V gave up 2 bases and J gave up 0 bases; unmatched junction bases: 2. In DNA form, the CDR3 reads TGTGCCAGCAGCTTATCTAGCGGGAACTCCTACGAGCAGTACTTC. This translates into CASSLSSGNSYEQYF.